The clone carrying this TCR beta chain was recorded many times. Trimming pared 4 bases from V and 0 bases from J, leaving 11 bases between. This CDR3 contains 14 residues. CDR1 is SGHRS, CDR2 YFSETQ, per germline. TCRdb independently ran MiXCR on the RT-PCR reads; one entry per CDR3 protein. The table includes about 680,000 distinct CDR3 sequences, approximately 15% detected once. Sample: memory CD4+ T cells from blood. The TCR originated in a female donor in good health, serving as a healthy control. The J gene is TRBJ2-7, the V gene TRBV5-1; D is perhaps TRBD1 (5 bases). The CDR3 reads CASSRDSNSYEQYF. The CDR3 region has the DNA TGCGCCAGCAGCCGCGACAGTAACTCCTACGAGCAGTACTTC. Together with reference TRBV5-1 and TRBJ2-7, the CDR3 gives the full variable domain: KAGVTQTPRYLIKTRGQQVTLSCSPISGHRSVSWYQQTPGQGLQFLFEYFSETQRNKGNFPGRFSGRQFSNSRSEMNVSTLELGDSALYLCASSRDSNSYEQYFGPGTRLTVT.